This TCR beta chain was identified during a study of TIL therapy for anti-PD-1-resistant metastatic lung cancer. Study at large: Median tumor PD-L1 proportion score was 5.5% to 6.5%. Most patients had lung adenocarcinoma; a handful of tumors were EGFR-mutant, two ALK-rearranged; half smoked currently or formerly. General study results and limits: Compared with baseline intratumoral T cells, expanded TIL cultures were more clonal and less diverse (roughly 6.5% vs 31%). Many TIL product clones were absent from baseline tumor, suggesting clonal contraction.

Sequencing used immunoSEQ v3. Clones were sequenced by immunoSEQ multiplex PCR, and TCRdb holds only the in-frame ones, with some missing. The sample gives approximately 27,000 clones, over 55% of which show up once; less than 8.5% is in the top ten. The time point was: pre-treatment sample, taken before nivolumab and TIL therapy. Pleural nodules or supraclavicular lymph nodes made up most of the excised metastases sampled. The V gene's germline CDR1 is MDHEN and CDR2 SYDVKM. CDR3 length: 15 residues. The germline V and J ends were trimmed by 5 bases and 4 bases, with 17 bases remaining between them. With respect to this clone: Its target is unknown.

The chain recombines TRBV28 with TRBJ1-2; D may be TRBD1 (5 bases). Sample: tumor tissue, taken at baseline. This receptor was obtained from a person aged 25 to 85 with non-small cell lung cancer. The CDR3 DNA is TGTGCCAGCAGTGCTCGCGGGGGAGGGCGCTATGGCTACACCTTC. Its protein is CASSARGGGRYGYTF.